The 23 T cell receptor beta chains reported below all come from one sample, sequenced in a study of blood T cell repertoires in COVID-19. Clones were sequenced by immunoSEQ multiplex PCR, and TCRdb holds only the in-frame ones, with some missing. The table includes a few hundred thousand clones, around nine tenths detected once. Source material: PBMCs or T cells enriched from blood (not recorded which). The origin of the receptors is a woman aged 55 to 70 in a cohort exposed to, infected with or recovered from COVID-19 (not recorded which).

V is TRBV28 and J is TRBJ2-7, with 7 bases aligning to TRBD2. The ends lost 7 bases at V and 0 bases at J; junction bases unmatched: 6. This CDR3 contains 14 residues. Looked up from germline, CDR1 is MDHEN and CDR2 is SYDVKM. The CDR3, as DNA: TGTGCCAGCAAGCCAGCGGGATCCTCCTACGAGCAGTACTTC. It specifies CASKPAGSSYEQYF.

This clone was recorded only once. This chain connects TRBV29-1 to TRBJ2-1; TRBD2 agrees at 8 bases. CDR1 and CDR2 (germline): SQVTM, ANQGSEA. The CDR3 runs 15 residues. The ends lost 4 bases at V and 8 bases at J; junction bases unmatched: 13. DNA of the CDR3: TGCAGCGTTGGGTATCCGGGACTAGAGGGCCATGAGCAGTTCTTC. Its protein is CSVGYPGLEGHEQFF.

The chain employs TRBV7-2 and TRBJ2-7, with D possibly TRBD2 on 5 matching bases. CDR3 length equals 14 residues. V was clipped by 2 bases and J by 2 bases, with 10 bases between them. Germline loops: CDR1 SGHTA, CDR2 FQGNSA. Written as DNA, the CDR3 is TGTGCCAGCAGCTTATTTGGGAGAACCTACGAGCAGTACTTC. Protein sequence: CASSLFGRTYEQYF.

The CDR3 spells CASSYFGQNNQPQHF. In nucleotides, the CDR3 is TGTGCCAGTAGTTACTTTGGACAGAACAATCAGCCCCAGCATTTT. The genes are TRBV19 and TRBJ1-5, with D possibly being TRBD1 (6 bases). Per germline, CDR1 LNHDA and CDR2 SQIVND (reference sequence). V was clipped by 5 bases and J by 3 bases, with 14 bases between them. The CDR3 is made up of 15 amino acids.

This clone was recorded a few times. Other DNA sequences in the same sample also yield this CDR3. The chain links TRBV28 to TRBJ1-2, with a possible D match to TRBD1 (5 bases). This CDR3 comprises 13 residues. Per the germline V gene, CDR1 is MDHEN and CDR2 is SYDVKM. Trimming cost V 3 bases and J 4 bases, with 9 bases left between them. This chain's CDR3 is CASSLTGGYGYTF. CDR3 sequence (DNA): TGTGCCAGCAGTTTGACCGGGGGCTATGGCTACACCTTC.

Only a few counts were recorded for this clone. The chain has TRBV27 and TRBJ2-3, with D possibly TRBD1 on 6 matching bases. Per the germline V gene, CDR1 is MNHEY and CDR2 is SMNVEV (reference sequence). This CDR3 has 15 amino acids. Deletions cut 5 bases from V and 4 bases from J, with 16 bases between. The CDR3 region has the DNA TGTGCCAGCAGTCCCCAACAGGGAATCGCAGATACGCAGTATTTT. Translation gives CASSPQQGIADTQYF.

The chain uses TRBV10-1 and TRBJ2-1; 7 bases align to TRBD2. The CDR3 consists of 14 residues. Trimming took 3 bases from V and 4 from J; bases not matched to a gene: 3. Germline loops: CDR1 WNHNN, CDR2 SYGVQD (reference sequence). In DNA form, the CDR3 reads TGCGCCAGCAGTGAAGCGGGAACGTACAATGAGCAGTTCTTC. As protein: CASSEAGTYNEQFF.

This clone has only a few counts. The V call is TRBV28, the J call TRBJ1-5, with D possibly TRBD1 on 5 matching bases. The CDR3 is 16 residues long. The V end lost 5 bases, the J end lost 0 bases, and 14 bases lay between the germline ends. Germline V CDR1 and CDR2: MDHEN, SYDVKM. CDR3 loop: CASSSRALRSNQPQHF. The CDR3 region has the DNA TGTGCCAGCAGTAGCAGGGCTTTACGTAGCAATCAGCCCCAGCATTTT.

CDR3 residues: CASSVTYNEQFF. CDR3 DNA sequence: TGTGCCAGCAGCGTTACCTACAATGAGCAGTTCTTC. V usage is TRBV28 and J usage is TRBJ2-1; no clear D gene. The V gene lost 6 bases and the J gene lost 2 bases, with 5 bases spanning the gap. Germline V gene data show CDR1 as MDHEN and CDR2 as SYDVKM. This CDR3 spans 12 amino acids.

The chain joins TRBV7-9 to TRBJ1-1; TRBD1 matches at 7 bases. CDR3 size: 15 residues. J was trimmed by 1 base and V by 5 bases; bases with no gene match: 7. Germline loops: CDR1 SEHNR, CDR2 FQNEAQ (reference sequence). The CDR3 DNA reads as TGTGCCAGCAGCCCACGACAGGGATCGAACACTGAAGCTTTCTTT. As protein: CASSPRQGSNTEAFF.

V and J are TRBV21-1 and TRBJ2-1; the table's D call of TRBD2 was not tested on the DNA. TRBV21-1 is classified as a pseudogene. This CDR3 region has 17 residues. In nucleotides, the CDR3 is TGTGCCAGCAGCAAAGACGGTCTAGCGGGAGTTCCCAATGAGCAGTTCTTC. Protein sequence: CASSKDGLAGVPNEQFF.

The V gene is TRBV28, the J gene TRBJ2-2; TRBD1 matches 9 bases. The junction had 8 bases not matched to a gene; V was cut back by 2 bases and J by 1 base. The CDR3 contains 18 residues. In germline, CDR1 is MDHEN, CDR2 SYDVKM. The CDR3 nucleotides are TGTGCCAGCAGTTTAACCCGACAGGGGGTGAGGAACACCGGGGAGCTGTTTTTT. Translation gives CASSLTRQGVRNTGELFF.

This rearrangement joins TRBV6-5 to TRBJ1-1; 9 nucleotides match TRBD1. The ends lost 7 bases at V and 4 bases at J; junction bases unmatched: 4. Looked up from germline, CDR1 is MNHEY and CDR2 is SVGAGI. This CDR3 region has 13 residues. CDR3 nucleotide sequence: TGTGCCAGCACCCGGACAGGGGCCACTGAAGCTTTCTTT. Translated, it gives CASTRTGATEAFF.

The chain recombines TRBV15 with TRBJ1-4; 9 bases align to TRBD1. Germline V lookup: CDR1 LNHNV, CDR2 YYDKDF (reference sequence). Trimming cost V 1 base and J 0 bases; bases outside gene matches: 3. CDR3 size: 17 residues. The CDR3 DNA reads TGTGCCACCAGCAGAGCGGACAGGGGCCCAACTAATGAAAAACTGTTTTTT. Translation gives CATSRADRGPTNEKLFF.

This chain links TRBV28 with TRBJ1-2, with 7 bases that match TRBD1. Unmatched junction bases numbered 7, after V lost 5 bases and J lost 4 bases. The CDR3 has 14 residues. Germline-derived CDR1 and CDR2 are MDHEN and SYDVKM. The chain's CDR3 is CASSISTGPYGYTF. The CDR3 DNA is TGTGCCAGCAGTATCTCGACAGGGCCCTATGGCTACACCTTC.

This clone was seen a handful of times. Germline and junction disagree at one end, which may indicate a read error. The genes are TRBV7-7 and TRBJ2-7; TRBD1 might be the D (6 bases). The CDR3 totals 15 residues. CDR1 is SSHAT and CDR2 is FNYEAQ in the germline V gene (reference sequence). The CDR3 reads CASSLDGGPTYEQYF. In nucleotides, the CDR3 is TGTGCTAGCAGCTTAGATGGGGGCCCGACCTACGAGCAGTACTTC.

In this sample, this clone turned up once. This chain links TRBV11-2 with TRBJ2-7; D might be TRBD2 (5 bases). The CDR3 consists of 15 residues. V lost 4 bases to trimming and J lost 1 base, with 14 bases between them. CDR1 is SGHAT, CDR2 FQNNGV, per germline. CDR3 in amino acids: CASSSIRDKSYEQYF. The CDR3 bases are TGTGCCAGCAGCTCTATTCGGGATAAGTCCTACGAGCAGTACTTC.

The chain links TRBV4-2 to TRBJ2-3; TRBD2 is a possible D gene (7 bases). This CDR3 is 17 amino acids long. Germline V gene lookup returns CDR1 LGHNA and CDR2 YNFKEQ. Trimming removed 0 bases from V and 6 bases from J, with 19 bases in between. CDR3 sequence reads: CASSQERGRGGLDTQYF. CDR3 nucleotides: TGTGCCAGCAGCCAAGAGCGGGGGCGGGGAGGGCTGGATACGCAGTATTTT.

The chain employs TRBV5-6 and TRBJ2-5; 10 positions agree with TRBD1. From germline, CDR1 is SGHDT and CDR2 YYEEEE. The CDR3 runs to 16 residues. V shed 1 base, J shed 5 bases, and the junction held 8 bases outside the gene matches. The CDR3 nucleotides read TGTGCCAGCAGCTTGCCGGGACAGGGGTGGATCGAGACCCAGTACTTC. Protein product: CASSLPGQGWIETQYF.

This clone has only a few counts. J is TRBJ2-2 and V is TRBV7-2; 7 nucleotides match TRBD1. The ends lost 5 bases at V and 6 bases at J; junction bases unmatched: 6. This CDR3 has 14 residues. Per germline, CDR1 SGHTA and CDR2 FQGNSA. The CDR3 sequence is CASSQTGISGELFF. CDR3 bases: TGTGCCAGCAGCCAGACAGGGATCTCCGGGGAGCTGTTTTTT.

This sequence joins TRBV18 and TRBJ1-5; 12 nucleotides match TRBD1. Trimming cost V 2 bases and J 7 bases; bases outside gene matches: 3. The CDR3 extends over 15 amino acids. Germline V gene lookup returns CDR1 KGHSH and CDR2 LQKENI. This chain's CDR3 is CASSPGTGGPQPQHF. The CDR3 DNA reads TGTGCCAGCTCACCAGGGACAGGGGGCCCACAGCCCCAGCATTTT.

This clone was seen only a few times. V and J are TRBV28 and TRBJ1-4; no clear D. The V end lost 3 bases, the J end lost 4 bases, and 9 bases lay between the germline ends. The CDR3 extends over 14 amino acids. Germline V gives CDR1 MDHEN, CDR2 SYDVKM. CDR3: CASSFGVFNEKLFF. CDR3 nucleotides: TGTGCCAGCAGTTTTGGAGTATTTAATGAAAAACTGTTTTTT.

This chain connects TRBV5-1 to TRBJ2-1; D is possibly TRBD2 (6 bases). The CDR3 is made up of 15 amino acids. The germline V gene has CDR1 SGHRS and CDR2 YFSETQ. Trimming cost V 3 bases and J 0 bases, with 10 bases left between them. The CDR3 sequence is CASSSEAGSYNEQFF. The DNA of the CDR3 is TGCGCCAGCAGCTCTGAAGCGGGCTCCTACAATGAGCAGTTCTTC.